The rows below give T cell receptor beta chains drawn from one sample of a study of OX40 agonist ivuxolimab in advanced cancers. Sequencing was performed with immunoSEQ multiplex PCR; in TCRdb, only in-frame clones are kept and a portion is missing. The sample shows approximately 67,000 clones, more than 75% of them seen only once. Sequencing used CD4+ or CD8+ T cells sorted from blood, obtained in a trial of the OX40 agonist ivuxolimab. The receptors originated from an adult with an advanced solid tumor such as melanoma, head and neck, liver or kidney cancer. Each CDR3 is given without its conserved first and last residue.

v_call cdr3_aa
TRBV7-2 ASSLSSSSGASQETQY
TRBV6-4 ASSDGTAVT
TRBV9 ASSVEGARDTQY
TRBV5-5 ASSSQRGDKQETQY
TRBV29-1 SVHAGSQETQY
TRBV28 ASSFSGQRLSYEQY
TRBV30 AWRRTANYGYT
TRBV7-9 ASSQNTEAF
TRBV11-2 ASSLGRPGATTNEKLF
TRBV30 AWRRPAGSSYEQY
TRBV28 ASSDTGGTGYGYT
TRBV2 ASSNQGPFNEKLF
TRBV5-1 ASSPDRVSADTQY
TRBV5-1 ASNDGDANYGYT
TRBV5-6 ASSSDVDYGYT
TRBV4-1 ASSQVPWAQPQH
TRBV19 ASSMTSVYNEQF
TRBV28 ASNEGGGGYNEQF
TRBV5-1 ASSLTPDIDSNQPQH
TRBV4-3 ASSQDSLAGGPMNEQY
TRBV29-1 SVQGEGNQPQH
TRBV9 ASSTGTGPAPLH
TRBV2 ASREPGLGTGELF
TRBV7-2 ASSLETSANTEAF
TRBV11-2 ASSSQRGDNEQF
TRBV18 ATQGASYNEQF
TRBV6-6 ASRPQGEGGYT
TRBV11-2 ASSLNNEQF
TRBV28 ASSFRASQH
TRBV27 ASSSGLYNSPLH
TRBV5-1 ASSLGLPTYNEQF
TRBV4-3 ASSQEPRLSSDTEAF
TRBV6-6 ASSIRGYVGNQPQH
TRBV19 ASSRTSQETQY
TRBV28 ASSPQGGNTEAF
TRBV7-2 ASSWTGTGAAYEQY
TRBV7-2 ASSQPGTGDNEQF